The T cell receptor (beta chain) described here comes from a study of early T cells in non-severe SARS-CoV-2 infection. Across the study: Sequencing was performed on bulk RNA from unsorted whole blood, leaving chains unpaired.

TCRdb re-analysed the 5' RACE reads in MiXCR, keeping a single row per CDR3 protein. The repertoire includes around 30,000 distinct CDR3 sequences, 4% to 4.5% of them detected once, and roughly 4.5% sits in the top ten. Findings of the study overall: The study's VDJdb matching favored anti-spike CD8 responses and missed private and CD4 specificities.

This clonotype is termed medium-sized (0.01 to 0.1%). Its matching antigen is unknown. The sequence derives from an adult who was a healthcare worker with PCR-confirmed SARS-CoV-2 infection or an uninfected control (not recorded which). Sequencing used whole blood.

The chain's CDR3 is CSVGGRGTSSEQYF. In nucleotides, the CDR3 is TGCAGCGTGGGGGGTCGGGGAACCAGCTCCGAGCAGTACTTC. The genes are TRBV29-1 and TRBJ2-7; D possibly corresponds to TRBD2 (6 bases). CDR1 SQVTM and CDR2 ANQGSEA come from the germline V gene. V was trimmed by 6 bases and J by 6 bases, leaving 21 bases between them. This CDR3 contains 14 residues.